A selection of T cell receptor beta chains follows, all from one sample in a study of tumor-infiltrating lymphocytes in localized non-small cell lung cancer. Generated by immunoSEQ multiplex PCR, the TCRdb table keeps only in-frame clones and is missing some. Of 12,000 or so clones detected, 70% to 80% appear once; the ten largest clones hold about 17%. Sequenced: uninvolved lung tissue not adjacent to the tumor. The receptor set was obtained from a human donor with non-small cell lung cancer. Each CDR3 is given with its conserved first and last residue. D genes are given only for firm matches. Clone size, where shown, is once, few, many, or a class for clones that have expanded.

clone_size,d_call,j_call,v_call,cdr3_nt,cdr3_aa
once,NA,TRBJ2-5,TRBV15,TGTGCCACCAGCAGAGAGGGGAAGGAGGAGACCCAGTACTTC,CATSREGKEETQYF
NA,NA,TRBJ1-5,TRBV5-6,TGTGCCAGCAGTTCACGACAGGTGGGAGGCAATCAGCCCCAGCATTTT,CASSSRQVGGNQPQHF
NA,TRBD2,TRBJ2-5,TRBV11-2,TGTGCCAGCAGACCAATTAGCGGGGGAGGGAAGACCCAGTACTTC,CASRPISGGGKTQYF
NA,TRBD1,TRBJ1-4,TRBV19,TGTGCCAGTAGGCCAGGGACAGGGGATCCTGAAAAACTGTTTTTT,CASRPGTGDPEKLFF
NA,NA,TRBJ2-7,TRBV7-8,TGTGCCAGCAGCTTAGCGAAGGCGGGTTACCTCCTAGTCCACGAGCAGTACTTC,CASSLAKAGYLLVHEQYF
NA,NA,TRBJ1-1,TRBV9,TGTGCCAGCAGCGTCCTTGCCATAAACACTGAAGCTTTCTTT,CASSVLAINTEAFF
NA,NA,TRBJ2-2,TRBV4-2,TGTGCCAGCAGCCCTGGAGGTAATTTCGCGAACACCGGGGAGCTGTTTTTT,CASSPGGNFANTGELFF
NA,NA,TRBJ1-2,TRBV19,TGTGCCAGTAGTAGGGTGGACACAAGATTTCACTATGGCTACACCTTC,CASSRVDTRFHYGYTF
NA,NA,TRBJ2-5,TRBV9,TGTGCCAGCAGCGTAGTCGGGTTATCGGAGACCCAGTACTTC,CASSVVGLSETQYF
NA,NA,TRBJ2-7,TRBV6-5,TGTGCCAGCTCTCCCCGACCGAAAGACTCCTACGAGCAGTACTTC,CASSPRPKDSYEQYF
NA,NA,TRBJ2-5,TRBV7-9,TGTGCCAGCAGCTTAGCGCTTTCAGTACTACAAGAGACCCAGTACTTC,CASSLALSVLQETQYF
NA,TRBD2,TRBJ2-3,TRBV6-1,TGTGCCAGCAGTGCCCCCCGGGTTGGGGGGGCTAGCGGGAAGCATACGCAGTATTTT,CASSAPRVGGASGKHTQYF
NA,NA,TRBJ1-5,TRBV4-1,TGCGCCAGCAGCTCCTACAGGGATAGCAATCAGCCCCAGCATTTT,CASSSYRDSNQPQHF
NA,NA,TRBJ2-1,TRBV7-8,TGTGCCAGCAGCTTTGTAGCCTGGGGGGCCGAAAACCATGAGCAGTTCTTC,CASSFVAWGAENHEQFF
NA,NA,TRBJ2-2,TRBV30,TGTGCCTGGAGTGCCGCAGGGTTGGCTGCCGGGGAGCTGTTTTTT,CAWSAAGLAAGELFF
NA,TRBD1,TRBJ1-2,TRBV7-9,TGTGCCAGCAGCTTGGGGACAGGCCGTAACTATGGCTACACCTTC,CASSLGTGRNYGYTF
NA,NA,TRBJ2-7,TRBV20-1,TGCAGTGCAGGGGTTGATTACGAGCAGTACTTC,CSAGVDYEQYF
NA,NA,TRBJ2-1,TRBV15,TGTGCCACCAGCAGAGATGAAGGGTTTAATGAGCAGTTCTTC,CATSRDEGFNEQFF
few,TRBD2,TRBJ2-5,TRBV9,TGTGCCAGCAGCCCCCGCCTCCTCGGGACAGCCAATAGCGGGAGTGCGGAGACCCAGTACTTC,CASSPRLLGTANSGSAETQYF
NA,NA,TRBJ2-7,TRBV6-5,TGTGCCAGCAGTTATAACAGGGACATACGGGAGCAGTACTTC,CASSYNRDIREQYF
NA,NA,TRBJ2-1,TRBV11-3,TGTGCCAGCAGCTTAACGTTGGAGGACACGAACTCCTACAATGAGCAGTTCTTC,CASSLTLEDTNSYNEQFF
NA,NA,TRBJ1-2,TRBV30,TGTGCCTGGCGTGGGCTAGGTGGCTACACCTTC,CAWRGLGGYTF
NA,NA,TRBJ1-4,TRBV6-6,TGTGCCAGCAGTGGAGGGGCCGGAGCTAATGAAAAACTGTTTTTT,CASSGGAGANEKLFF
NA,NA,TRBJ1-5,TRBV10-2,TGCGCCAGCGGAGGCGGGAGGTCGGGTCAGCCCCAGCATTTT,CASGGGRSGQPQHF
NA,NA,TRBJ2-7,TRBV4-2,TGTGCCAGCAGCCAAATATTCGACACCTACGAGCAGTACTTC,CASSQIFDTYEQYF
NA,NA,TRBJ2-1,TRBV2,TGTGCCAGCAGGGCGCGAGTAATGGGTGATGAGCAGTTCTTC,CASRARVMGDEQFF
once,TRBD2,TRBJ2-3,TRBV11-2,TGTGCCAGCAGCTTAGGTCTTAGCGGGGTTACAGATACGCAGTATTTT,CASSLGLSGVTDTQYF
once,NA,TRBJ1-4,TRBV11-2,TGTGCCAGCACCACAGGGAACTACGTGACTAATGAAAAACTGTTTTTT,CASTTGNYVTNEKLFF
NA,NA,TRBJ1-5,TRBV21-1,TGTGCCAGCAGCAAACCAAGGAGGCAGCCCCAGCATTTT,CASSKPRRQPQHF
few,TRBD1,TRBJ2-7,TRBV5-1,TGCGCCAGCAGCTGGGACAGAGCAGAGCAGTACTTC,CASSWDRAEQYF
few,NA,TRBJ1-1,TRBV25-1,TGTGCCAGCTCCTCCGGGGTGTTTGGAACTGAAGCTTTCTTT,CASSSGVFGTEAFF
few,NA,TRBJ1-2,TRBV20-1,TGCAGTGCTTTGGGGGCAATCGGCTACACCTTC,CSALGAIGYTF
NA,NA,TRBJ2-7,TRBV7-2,TGTGCCAGCAGCCCGTCCTTTTCGAGGCACTACGAGCAGTACTTC,CASSPSFSRHYEQYF
NA,NA,TRBJ1-2,TRBV19,TGTGCCAGTAGGACGAAGGGGGGTGACTATGGCTACACCTTC,CASRTKGGDYGYTF
NA,NA,TRBJ1-1,TRBV30,TGTGCCTGGAGGGGCCGGGGGGGTCTGAACACTGAAGCTTTCTTT,CAWRGRGGLNTEAFF
NA,TRBD2,TRBJ2-7,TRBV5-1,TGCGCCAGCAGCCTTGATCCAGCGGGAGTTACTAGGGAGCAGTACTTC,CASSLDPAGVTREQYF
NA,NA,TRBJ1-2,TRBV30,TGTGCCTGGAGTGTACTAGTTTCCGTCGGTGGCTACACCTTC,CAWSVLVSVGGYTF
NA,NA,TRBJ2-5,TRBV6-5,TGTGCCAGCAGTTACCGCAACAGGGCCCAGACCCAGTACTTC,CASSYRNRAQTQYF
NA,NA,TRBJ2-6,TRBV15,TGTGCCACCAGCAGAGAGGGGGGCGGTGGGGCCAACGTCCTGACTTTC,CATSREGGGGANVLTF
NA,TRBD1,TRBJ1-6,TRBV2,TGTGCCAGCAGTGGCGGCGGGGGACAGTTTTTGGAACCCCTCCACTTT,CASSGGGGQFLEPLHF
NA,TRBD1,TRBJ1-1,TRBV6-1,TGTGCCAGCAGAATAGGACAGGGTGGCGCTTTCTTT,CASRIGQGGAFF
once,NA,TRBJ2-1,TRBV7-2,TGTGCCAGCAGCCAGGAGTACAATGAGCAGTTCTTC,CASSQEYNEQFF
NA,NA,TRBJ1-1,TRBV5-5,TGTGCCAGCAGCTCCCCGTTCAAGACACCCGCTGAAGCTTTCTTT,CASSSPFKTPAEAFF
NA,NA,TRBJ2-5,TRBV27,TGTGCCAGCAGTTTATCGAGGCTAGAGACCCAGTACTTC,CASSLSRLETQYF
NA,NA,TRBJ2-3,TRBV5-1,TGCGCCAGCAGTCGGGTCCCCAGCACAGATACGCAGTATTTT,CASSRVPSTDTQYF
NA,NA,TRBJ2-5,TRBV7-8,TGTGCCAGCCGGACGTGGGAGACCCAGTACTTC,CASRTWETQYF
NA,NA,TRBJ1-5,TRBV7-2,TGTGCCAGCGGGGTGGCCCAGCCCCAGCATTTT,CASGVAQPQHF
once,NA,TRBJ2-2,TRBV11-3,TGTGCCAGCAGCTTGGACACCGGGGAGCTGTTTTTT,CASSLDTGELFF
NA,TRBD2,TRBJ2-3,TRBV28,TGTGCCAGCAGCTCCTCTAGCGGGACTTCCACAGATACGCAGTATTTT,CASSSSSGTSTDTQYF
NA,NA,TRBJ2-7,TRBV11-2,TGTGCCAGCAGCTTAGTTCCGGGGGCCTACTACGAGCAGTACTTC,CASSLVPGAYYEQYF
once,NA,TRBJ1-1,TRBV10-3,TGTGCCATCAGTGCTATGGACAGCTATAATGAAGCTTTCTTT,CAISAMDSYNEAFF
NA,NA,TRBJ2-1,TRBV4-3,TGCGCCAGCAGCCAGCGGACCGGGTCCTACAATGAGCAGTTCTTC,CASSQRTGSYNEQFF
NA,TRBD1,TRBJ2-5,TRBV5-1,TGCGCCAGCAGCTTCCGGGACAGGCAAGAGACCCAGTACTTC,CASSFRDRQETQYF
NA,NA,TRBJ1-2,TRBV9,TGTGCCAGCAGCCGGGCCGGGAACTATGGCTACACCTTC,CASSRAGNYGYTF
once,NA,TRBJ1-3,TRBV7-9,TGTGCCAGCAGCCTGATCTCTGGAAACACCATATATTTT,CASSLISGNTIYF
NA,NA,TRBJ2-7,TRBV29-1,TGCAGCGTAACACAGGGAGTCGAGCAGTACTTC,CSVTQGVEQYF
NA,NA,TRBJ1-2,TRBV6-5,TGTGCCAGCAGTTACTCGAGTGTGAACTATGGCTACACCTTC,CASSYSSVNYGYTF
medium-sized,NA,TRBJ1-1,TRBV7-8,TGTGCCAGCAGCTTCGGACAACTGAACACTGAAGCTTTCTTT,CASSFGQLNTEAFF
few,NA,TRBJ1-1,TRBV7-3,TGTGCCAGCAGCATACAGGTGAACACTGAAGCTTTCTTT,CASSIQVNTEAFF